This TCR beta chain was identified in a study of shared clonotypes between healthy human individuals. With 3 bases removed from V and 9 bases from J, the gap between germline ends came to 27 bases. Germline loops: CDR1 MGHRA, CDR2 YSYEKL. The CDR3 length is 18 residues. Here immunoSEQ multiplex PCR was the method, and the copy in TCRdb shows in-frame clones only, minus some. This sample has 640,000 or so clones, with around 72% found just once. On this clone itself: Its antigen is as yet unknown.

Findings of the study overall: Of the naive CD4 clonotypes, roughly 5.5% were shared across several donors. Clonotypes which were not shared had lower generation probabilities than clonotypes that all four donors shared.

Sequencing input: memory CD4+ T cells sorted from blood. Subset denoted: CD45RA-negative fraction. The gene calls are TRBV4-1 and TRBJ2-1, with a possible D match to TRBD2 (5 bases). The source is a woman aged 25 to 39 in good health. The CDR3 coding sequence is TGCGCCAGCAGCCAGACGTCCAGGACTCCATCTAACCCCGGTGAGCAGTTCTTC. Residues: CASSQTSRTPSNPGEQFF.